This TCR beta chain was sequenced for a study of cytomegalovirus exposure and HLA in healthy donors. Study-wide points: Reports described diagnosis of cytomegalovirus status by the classifier as highly specific and sensitive. Under in vitro conditions, a few CMV-associated chains were confirmed as specific for CMV antigens.

Researchers ran the PCR with 60 Vbeta and 13 Jbeta primers. Clones were sequenced by immunoSEQ multiplex PCR, and TCRdb holds only the in-frame ones, with some missing. The table lists roughly 150,000 clones, almost 80% of them singletons. This clone occurred once. Its matching antigen is unknown. Although they were nominally healthy when sampled, donors likely had unrecorded immune exposures. The clonotype comes from a woman aged 25 to 39 in good health and CMV-seronegative. Sample: PBMCs.

The CDR3 is CASSSTGTNSPLHF. For the CDR3, the DNA is TGTGCCAGCAGCTCCACAGGGACGAATTCACCCCTCCACTTT. The chain employs TRBV21-1 and TRBJ1-6; TRBD1 is the table's D call and was not checked against the DNA. TRBV21-1 is a recognized pseudogene. This CDR3 contains 14 residues.